Below, 10 T cell receptor beta chains from the same sample are listed, as sequenced in a study of cytomegalovirus exposure and HLA in healthy donors. Only in-frame clones appear in the TCRdb table, and some are missing; sequencing was by immunoSEQ multiplex PCR. The sample comprises some 340,000 clones, roughly 87% of which are singletons, and more than 0.9% rests with the top ten. The material sequenced was PBMCs. The receptors were sampled from a woman aged 25 to 45 in good health and CMV-seropositive.

The V call is TRBV4-2, the J call TRBJ2-7; 9 nucleotides match TRBD1. The ends lost 1 base at V and 5 bases at J; junction bases unmatched: 12. The CDR3 consists of 17 residues. The germline CDR1 and CDR2 sequences are LGHNA and YNFKEQ. The CDR3 DNA follows: TGTGCCAGCAGCCAAGTCGTGGCCGGGACAGGGTTCAACGAGCAGTACTTC. Translating gives CASSQVVAGTGFNEQYF.

This clone was seen a single time. The V call is TRBV18, the J call TRBJ2-3; D gene ambiguous. Germline CDR1 and CDR2: KGHSH and LQKENI. This CDR3 comprises 16 residues. V gave up 0 bases and J gave up 2 bases, with 12 bases separating them. The CDR3 here is CASSPPNGHTTDTQYF. For the CDR3, the DNA is TGTGCCAGCTCACCACCTAATGGCCATACCACAGATACGCAGTATTTT.

V and J are TRBV5-6 and TRBJ2-7, with 10 bases fitting TRBD1. Germline lookup yields CDR1 SGHDT and CDR2 YYEEEE. CDR3 length equals 15 residues. V gave up 1 base and J gave up 6 bases; unmatched junction bases: 7. CDR3 loop: CASSLYTGQGGEQYF. DNA of the CDR3: TGTGCCAGCAGCTTGTATACTGGACAGGGGGGCGAGCAGTACTTC.

The J gene is TRBJ2-3, the V gene TRBV25-1, with 9 bases identical to TRBD1. The CDR3 runs 18 residues. The V segment lost 0 bases and the J segment 0 bases; nucleotides outside the gene matches: 7. Germline V gives CDR1 MGHDK, CDR2 SYGVNS. The CDR3 loop is CASSEYGSGQGSTDTQYF. CDR3 DNA sequence: TGTGCCAGCAGTGAATATGGTTCGGGACAGGGAAGCACAGATACGCAGTATTTT.

The V and J genes are TRBV25-1 and TRBJ1-3, with D maybe TRBD1 (5 bases). The CDR3 totals 14 residues. Germline V gene sequence: CDR1 MGHDK, CDR2 SYGVNS. The V gene lost 2 bases and the J gene lost 5 bases, with 10 bases spanning the gap. CDR3 in DNA: TGTGCCAGCAGTGAACAGGGAGTTAGAAACACCATATATTTT. Amino acid sequence: CASSEQGVRNTIYF.

The genes are TRBV6-4 and TRBJ2-2; 10 nucleotides align to TRBD2. Losses at the gene ends were 2 bases for V and 1 base for J; bases not matched to a gene: 1. CDR1 and CDR2 (germline): MRHNA, SNTAGT. The CDR3 is 16 amino acids. CDR3 coding DNA: TGTGCCAGCAGTGACGGGACTAGCGAGAACACCGGGGAGCTGTTTTTT. It yields the protein CASSDGTSENTGELFF.

The rearrangement joins TRBV20-1 to TRBJ2-5; no definite D call. Trimming took 5 bases from V and 2 from J, leaving 0 bases between them. Looked up from germline, CDR1 is DFQATT and CDR2 is SNEGSKA (reference sequence). This CDR3 is built from 9 residues. The CDR3, as DNA: TGCAGTGCTCAAGAGACCCAGTACTTC. Its translation: CSAQETQYF.

The gene calls are TRBV7-6 and TRBJ2-1; 9 nucleotides agree with TRBD2. The CDR3 covers 15 residues. The J segment lost 5 bases and the V segment lost 2 bases, leaving 4 bases of the junction unmatched. Germline V gene sequence: CDR1 SGHVS, CDR2 FNYEAQ. CDR3 DNA: TGTGCCAGCAGCTTAAGCGGGGGGAACAACAATGAGCAGTTCTTC. This codes for CASSLSGGNNNEQFF.

The rearrangement joins TRBV5-1 to TRBJ2-2; the match to TRBD1 covers 7 bases. Germline V lookup: CDR1 SGHRS, CDR2 YFSETQ. The CDR3 runs to 16 residues. V shed 2 bases and J 1 base; nucleotides not matched to a gene: 5. The CDR3 DNA sequence: TGCGCCAGCAGCTTAGGTGGGGACAGGAACACCGGGGAGCTGTTTTTT. It yields the protein CASSLGGDRNTGELFF.

The chain combines TRBV7-8 with TRBJ2-7; a possible D gene is TRBD1 (6 bases). V lost 5 bases to trimming and J lost 3 bases, with 11 bases between them. Germline lookup yields CDR1 SGHVS and CDR2 FQNEAQ. The CDR3 covers 13 residues. CDR3 protein: CASSLGQLYEQYF. The CDR3 DNA reads as TGTGCCAGCAGCCTGGGACAACTCTACGAGCAGTACTTC.